A single sample gave rise to the 21 T cell receptor beta chains below, sequenced in a study of beta chain features in type 1 diabetes. Overall study results and limits: Type 1 diabetes patients had TCRB CDR3s that were shorter (moderately but significantly so) in all four CD4+ subsets.

These receptors have no identified antigens. TCRB transcripts that were expressed got sequenced, as all of the isolated RNA had been reverse transcribed. Only in-frame clones appear in the TCRdb table, and some are missing; sequencing was by immunoSEQ multiplex PCR. The table shows roughly 100,000 clones, with 25% to 35% occurring only once. The material sequenced was central memory CD4+ T cells from blood. Receptors originate from a woman between 18 and 29 years old with type 1 diabetes.

Only a few counts were recorded for this clone. This sequence joins TRBV6-1 and TRBJ2-3; 10 nucleotides agree with TRBD1. The CDR3 runs 15 residues. Germline V gene data show CDR1 as MNHNS and CDR2 as SASEGT. J lost 4 bases, V lost 4 bases, and 5 bases had no gene match. CDR3 sequence (DNA): TGTGCCAGCAGTGGAGACAGGGGGCGGGCAGATACGCAGTATTTT. Residues: CASSGDRGRADTQYF.

This chain joins TRBV9 and TRBJ2-5, with D possibly TRBD2 on 5 matching bases. V was pared by 0 bases and J by 5 bases, with 14 bases between. The CDR3 totals 15 residues. Germline CDR1 and CDR2: SGDLS and YYNGEE. CDR3 coding DNA: TGTGCCAGCAGCGTAGAGGGAGACTATCGGGAGACCCAGTACTTC. This codes for CASSVEGDYRETQYF.

The chain uses TRBV9 and TRBJ2-1; TRBD1 is a possible D gene (6 bases). V lost 1 base and J lost 6, with 14 bases in between. This CDR3 has 15 amino acids. Looked up from germline, CDR1 is SGDLS and CDR2 is YYNGEE. The CDR3 loop is CASSVMDSQVNEQFF. The CDR3 nucleotides are TGTGCCAGCAGCGTAATGGACAGCCAGGTCAATGAGCAGTTCTTC.

The chain employs TRBV7-9 and TRBJ1-1; 7 bases match TRBD1. From germline, CDR1 is SEHNR and CDR2 FQNEAQ (reference sequence). This CDR3 has 13 amino acids. V gave up 5 bases and J gave up 11 bases; unmatched junction bases: 11. The CDR3: CASSLTPRGSAFF. For the CDR3, the DNA is TGTGCCAGCAGCCTAACCCCCAGGGGGTCGGCTTTCTTT.

The chain is built from TRBV18 and TRBJ2-5; perhaps TRBD2 as D (7 bases). V was cut by 1 base and J by 3 bases, with 12 bases left in between. CDR3 size: 15 residues. Germline V gene sequence: CDR1 KGHSH, CDR2 LQKENI. CDR3 in amino acids: CASSPRGGVEETQYF. The CDR3 DNA reads TGTGCCAGCTCACCACGGGGGGGCGTTGAAGAGACCCAGTACTTC.

This clone has only a few counts. The rearrangement joins TRBV28 to TRBJ1-2, with no clear D. The V gene lost 7 bases and the J gene lost 2 bases, with 14 bases spanning the gap. CDR1 and CDR2 (germline): MDHEN, SYDVKM. The CDR3 length is 14 residues. For the CDR3, the DNA is TGTGCCAGCACTCTCGCGGGAGGGAACTATGGCTACACCTTC. It yields the protein CASTLAGGNYGYTF.

The V and J genes are TRBV14 and TRBJ2-3, with a tentative D call TRBD2 (6 bases). V was cut by 5 bases and J by 2 bases, with 17 bases left in between. From germline, CDR1 is SGHDN and CDR2 FVKESK. This CDR3 is built from 16 residues. The CDR3 DNA is TGTGCCAGCAGCTTCCGACTAGGAGATACCACAGATACGCAGTATTTT. This sequence encodes CASSFRLGDTTDTQYF.

With regard to this clone: Other DNA sequences in this sample translate to the same CDR3. V gene TRBV7-2 combines with J gene TRBJ2-7; 10 bases line up with TRBD1. CDR3 size: 13 residues. Germline lookup yields CDR1 SGHTA and CDR2 FQGNSA. J lost 7 bases, V lost 3 bases, and 3 bases had no gene match. The CDR3 loop is CASSFDRGREQYV. Written as DNA, the CDR3 is TGTGCCAGCAGCTTCGACAGGGGGCGTGAGCAGTACGTC.

The chain uses TRBV18 and TRBJ2-7, with D perhaps given as TRBD1 or TRBD2 (5 bases each). Trimming pared 3 bases from V and 3 bases from J, leaving 12 bases between. The germline V gene encodes CDR1 KGHSH and CDR2 LQKENI. This CDR3 has 14 amino acids. The CDR3 DNA is TGTGCCAGCTCACCTGGGACGGCGGACTACGAGCAGTACGTC. Translated: CASSPGTADYEQYV.

The chain uses TRBV7-2 and TRBJ2-1; 10 nucleotides agree with TRBD2. CDR3 length: 16 amino acids. Germline CDR1 reads SGHTA; CDR2 reads FQGNSA. J lost 7 bases, V lost 6 bases, and 12 bases had no gene match. The CDR3 region is CASRSGGSGRANEQFF. Here the CDR3 DNA reads TGTGCCAGCAGATCCGGAGGGAGCGGGAGGGCGAATGAGCAGTTCTTC.

This clone has just a few counts. The chain combines TRBV30 with TRBJ2-7; D is undetermined. This CDR3 region has 14 residues. Germline CDR1 reads GTSNPN; CDR2 reads SVGIG (reference sequence). V shed 2 bases and J shed 3 bases, with 14 bases lying between them. The CDR3 DNA reads as TGTGCCTGGAGTAGACCGCTTCGAGGCTACGAGCAGTACTTC. Translation gives CAWSRPLRGYEQYF. The full variable domain, its missing parts supplied by reference TRBV30 and TRBJ2-7, is SQTIHQWPATLVQPVGSPLSLECTVEGTSNPNLYWYRQAAGRGLQLLFYSVGIGQISSEVPQNLSASRPQDRQFILSSKKLLLSDSGFYLCAWSRPLRGYEQYFGPGTRLTVT.

The chain carries TRBV12-5 and TRBJ2-5; TRBD2 might be the D (6 bases). Trimming left V 6 bases short and J 2 bases short, with 13 bases between. This CDR3 comprises 14 residues. The germline gives CDR1 LGHNT, CDR2 FRNRAP. The CDR3 loop reads CASGSVGLQETQYF. Here the CDR3 DNA reads TGTGCTAGTGGCTCAGTGGGACTTCAAGAGACCCAGTACTTC. The full variable domain, completed using reference TRBV12-5 and TRBJ2-5, is DARVTQTPRHKVTEMGQEVTMRCQPILGHNTVFWYRQTMMQGLELLAYFRNRAPLDDSGMPKDRFSAEMPDATLATLKIQPSEPRDSAVYFCASGSVGLQETQYFGPGTRLLVL.

Only a few counts were recorded for this clone. This chain connects TRBV6-5 to TRBJ2-3; TRBD2 matches at 9 bases. The J segment lost 3 bases and the V segment lost 2 bases, leaving 6 bases of the junction unmatched. This CDR3 spans 16 amino acids. Germline V CDR1 and CDR2: MNHEY, SVGAGI. The CDR3 nucleotides read TGTGCCAGCAGTTACAGCGGGGGGCGCGGGACAGATACGCAGTATTTT. It yields the protein CASSYSGGRGTDTQYF.

The rearrangement uses TRBV27 and TRBJ1-5, with D tentatively TRBD1 (5 bases). V lost 2 bases and J 0 bases, leaving 14 bases between the germline ends. Germline V gene lookup returns CDR1 MNHEY and CDR2 SMNVEV (reference sequence). CDR3 length: 17 amino acids. CDR3 sequence reads: CASSLRYGGDSNQPQHF. CDR3 in DNA: TGTGCCAGCAGTTTACGGTACGGGGGAGATAGCAATCAGCCCCAGCATTTT.

The chain recombines TRBV9 with TRBJ1-1; D unclear. The CDR3 contains 14 residues. Germline V gene lookup returns CDR1 SGDLS and CDR2 YYNGEE. The V end lost 4 bases, the J end lost 1 base, and 11 bases lay between the germline ends. As DNA, the CDR3 is TGTGCCAGCAGCCTCGGGTACGCGAACACTGAAGCTTTCTTT. This codes for CASSLGYANTEAFF.

J is TRBJ2-2 and V is TRBV25-1; 8 nucleotides match TRBD2. This CDR3 spans 16 amino acids. CDR1 and CDR2 from the germline V gene are MGHDK and SYGVNS. With V trimmed by 8 bases and J by 6 bases, 14 bases remained unmatched. The CDR3 DNA follows: TGTGCCAGCTCCAGGCTCGGCGGGAGGCCCCCCGGGGAGCTGTTTTTT. This gives the protein CASSRLGGRPPGELFF.

This clone was recorded a few times. The chain carries TRBV11-3 and TRBJ2-3, with TRBD1 matching over 7 bases. Per the germline V gene, CDR1 is SGHNT and CDR2 is YENEEA. The CDR3 covers 16 residues. J was trimmed by 0 bases and V by 2 bases; bases with no gene match: 5. The CDR3 sequence: CASSLSVDRSTDTQYF. As DNA, the CDR3 is TGTGCCAGCAGCTTAAGTGTGGACAGGAGCACAGATACGCAGTATTTT.

CDR3 protein: CASRPQQGRFLYEQYF. CDR3 nucleotides: TGTGCCAGCAGACCCCAGCAGGGTAGATTCCTATACGAGCAGTACTTC. The chain uses TRBV28 and TRBJ2-7; perhaps TRBD1 as D (5 bases). The length of the CDR3 is 16 residues. Germline-derived CDR1 and CDR2 are MDHEN and SYDVKM. V was trimmed by 6 bases and J by 4 bases, leaving 22 bases between them. Combining the CDR3 with reference TRBV28 and TRBJ2-7 gives the whole variable domain DVKVTQSSRYLVKRTGEKVFLECVQDMDHENMFWYRQDPGLGLRLIYFSYDVKMKEKGDIPEGYSVSREKKERFSLILESASTNQTSMYLCASRPQQGRFLYEQYFGPGTRLTVT.

The V and J genes are TRBV18 and TRBJ1-4; D possibly corresponds to TRBD1 (6 bases). The CDR3 is made up of 15 amino acids. Trimming left V 2 bases short and J 7 bases short, with 14 bases between. Germline V gives CDR1 KGHSH, CDR2 LQKENI. CDR3 residues: CASSPTTGSGEKLFF. The CDR3, as DNA: TGTGCCAGCTCACCAACAACAGGGTCCGGTGAAAAACTGTTTTTT.

This clone was seen a handful of times. V gene TRBV6-5 combines with J gene TRBJ1-2, with D tentatively TRBD1 (5 bases). In germline, CDR1 is MNHEY, CDR2 SVGAGI. Trimming took off 3 bases at V and 1 base at J, with 9 bases between the two ends. This CDR3 is 14 amino acids long. The CDR3 region has the DNA TGTGCCAGCAGTTATGGGGGGATTAACTATGGCTACACCTTC. It translates to CASSYGGINYGYTF.

In its sample, this clone was seen a few times. The chain carries TRBV7-9 and TRBJ2-3, with 7 bases fitting TRBD1. This CDR3 region has 15 residues. The germline gives CDR1 SEHNR, CDR2 FQNEAQ (reference sequence). Unmatched junction bases numbered 4, after V lost 3 bases and J lost 1 base. This chain's CDR3 is CASSLTGPRTDTQYF. The CDR3 DNA reads as TGTGCCAGCAGCTTGACAGGGCCCCGCACAGATACGCAGTATTTT.